The 23 T cell receptor beta chains presented below share a single source sample, sequenced in a study of shared clonotypes between healthy human individuals. The data were produced by immunoSEQ multiplex PCR, yet TCRdb's version contains in-frame clones alone and is incomplete. This repertoire shows approximately 99,000 clones, over 65% found once; its top ten account for 24%. The material sequenced was memory CD8+ T cells sorted from blood. Specified subset: CD45RO+ cells pooled with CCR7-negative TemRA cells. The receptors were gathered from a woman aged 25 to 39 in good health.

This clone appeared a few times. This chain links TRBV9 with TRBJ2-3, with TRBD2 as a possible D gene (6 bases). There are 14 residues in the CDR3. The germline V gene has CDR1 SGDLS and CDR2 YYNGEE. V gave up 4 bases and J gave up 3 bases, with 12 bases separating them. In nucleotides, the CDR3 is TGTGCCAGCAGCTACGGGGGAGCAACAGATACGCAGTATTTT. It is translated as CASSYGGATDTQYF.

The sample holds one count of this clone. The CDR3 DNA follows: TGTGCCAGCTATCTAGAAGATAGCGGGGAATTCTCCTACGAGCAGTACTTC. Its protein is CASYLEDSGEFSYEQYF. The chain joins TRBV2 to TRBJ2-7, with TRBD2 matching over 8 bases. This CDR3 contains 17 residues. J gave up 0 bases and V 8 bases, and 15 bases lay outside the gene matches. Germline CDR1 is SNHLY and CDR2 is FYNNEI. Based on the CDR3 plus reference TRBV2 and TRBJ2-7, the full variable domain is EPEVTQTPSHQVTQMGQEVILRCVPISNHLYFYWYRQILGQKVEFLVSFYNNEISEKSEIFDDQFSVERPDGSNFTLKIRSTKLEDSAMYFCASYLEDSGEFSYEQYFGPGTRLTVT.

The chain employs TRBV11-2 and TRBJ2-3; 7 bases align to TRBD2. This CDR3 has 17 residues. With V trimmed by 1 base and J by 5 bases, 12 bases remained unmatched. The germline V gene has CDR1 SGHAT and CDR2 FQNNGV. The CDR3 bases are TGTGCCAGCAGCTTAGGGACGACTCGGGGGGTGGGAGATACGCAGTATTTT. This translates into CASSLGTTRGVGDTQYF. Variable domain in full (rest from reference TRBV11-2 and TRBJ2-3): EAGVAQSPRYKIIEKRQSVAFWCNPISGHATLYWYQQILGQGPKLLIQFQNNGVVDDSQLPKDRFSAERLKGVDSTLKIQPAKLEDSAVYLCASSLGTTRGVGDTQYFGPGTRLTVL.

This clone appeared a few times. V usage is TRBV28 and J usage is TRBJ1-5; no firm D call. With 7 bases removed from V and 0 bases from J, the gap between germline ends came to 13 bases. Germline V lookup: CDR1 MDHEN, CDR2 SYDVKM. The CDR3 consists of 15 residues. DNA of the CDR3: TGTGCCAGCAACGAAGCGGTATATAGCAATCAGCCCCAGCATTTT. Its protein is CASNEAVYSNQPQHF.

V is TRBV19 and J is TRBJ2-1, with D maybe TRBD2 (5 bases). Germline CDR1 LNHDA, CDR2 SQIVND (reference sequence). There are 16 residues in the CDR3. Deletions cut 2 bases from V and 2 bases from J, with 13 bases between. The CDR3 loop is CASSIHISGAYNEQFF. DNA of the CDR3: TGTGCCAGTAGTATACATATAAGCGGAGCCTACAATGAGCAGTTCTTC.

A word on this clone: This same CDR3 is encoded by further DNA sequences in the sample. The chain carries TRBV27 and TRBJ1-1; the D gene is possibly TRBD1 (5 bases). The CDR3 consists of 13 residues. V lost 5 bases, J lost 8 bases, and 15 bases lay in between. Germline V gene lookup returns CDR1 MNHEY and CDR2 SMNVEV (reference sequence). This CDR3 is CASSPGPGREAFF. The CDR3 DNA reads TGTGCCAGCAGTCCAGGGCCCGGAAGGGAAGCTTTCTTT.

The V gene is TRBV19, the J gene TRBJ1-5; TRBD1 aligns across 10 bases. Germline V lookup: CDR1 LNHDA, CDR2 SQIVND (reference sequence). The CDR3 is 14 amino acids. With V trimmed by 8 bases and J by 5 bases, 6 bases remained unmatched. The CDR3 here is CASGDRGPYQPQHF. CDR3 in DNA: TGTGCCAGTGGAGACAGGGGGCCCTATCAGCCCCAGCATTTT.

The chain combines TRBV4-2 with TRBJ2-1, with D possibly TRBD2 on 5 matching bases. Germline CDR1 reads LGHNA; CDR2 reads YNFKEQ. V gave up 0 bases and J gave up 3 bases, with 15 bases separating them. CDR3 length: 17 amino acids. The CDR3 here is CASSQDHIARVYNEQFF. CDR3 nucleotide sequence: TGTGCCAGCAGCCAAGACCATATAGCGAGAGTCTACAATGAGCAGTTCTTC.

This chain uses TRBV7-8 with TRBJ2-7; D is undetermined. CDR1 and CDR2 (germline): SGHVS, FQNEAQ. This CDR3 comprises 14 residues. V was clipped by 5 bases and J by 2 bases, with 13 bases between them. CDR3 region: CASSPGPRPYEQYF. CDR3 nucleotide sequence: TGTGCCAGCAGCCCCGGGCCCCGTCCCTACGAGCAGTACTTC.

The chain couples TRBV2 to TRBJ2-7; 8 nucleotides match TRBD2. Losses at the gene ends were 6 bases for V and 6 bases for J; bases not matched to a gene: 13. This CDR3 comprises 15 residues. From germline, CDR1 is SNHLY and CDR2 FYNNEI. CDR3 sequence (DNA): TGTGCCAGCAGCTTAGGATCGAGCGGGAGTACCGAGCAGTACTTC. Protein: CASSLGSSGSTEQYF.

J is TRBJ2-3 and V is TRBV27; 11 nucleotides match TRBD1. The CDR3 covers 14 residues. J gave up 7 bases and V 4 bases, and 4 bases lay outside the gene matches. Germline lookup yields CDR1 MNHEY and CDR2 SMNVEV (reference sequence). CDR3: CASSSGQGANTQYF. The DNA for the CDR3 is TGTGCCAGCAGTTCCGGACAGGGGGCCAATACGCAGTATTTT.

The chain links TRBV9 to TRBJ2-1; D is possibly TRBD1 or TRBD2 (5 bases each). The CDR3 totals 18 residues. Trimming removed 0 bases from V and 14 bases from J, with 30 bases in between. Germline V gene sequence: CDR1 SGDLS, CDR2 YYNGEE. The CDR3 DNA sequence: TGTGCCAGCAGCGTAGTGCCGAATGGGGGAAGTCTCGAATCCCCGGAGTTCTTC. Its translation: CASSVVPNGGSLESPEFF. Variable domain in full (rest from reference TRBV9 and TRBJ2-1): DSGVTQTPKHLITATGQRVTLRCSPRSGDLSVYWYQQSLDQGLQFLIQYYNGEERAKGNILERFSAQQFPDLHSELNLSSLELGDSALYFCASSVVPNGGSLESPEFFGPGTRLTVL.

The chain joins TRBV7-3 to TRBJ2-1, with TRBD2 matching 9 bases. The CDR3 has 17 residues. Trimming took 2 bases from V and 8 from J; bases not matched to a gene: 13. Germline CDR1 SGHTA, CDR2 FQGTGA. The CDR3 spells CASSLEPWREGQDEQFF. Written as DNA, the CDR3 is TGTGCCAGCAGCTTAGAGCCTTGGCGGGAGGGCCAGGATGAGCAGTTCTTC.

CDR3 amino acids: CASSLWRVGAYEQYF. The CDR3, as DNA: TGTGCCAGCAGCTTATGGAGAGTGGGGGCCTACGAGCAGTACTTC. The rearrangement joins TRBV7-9 to TRBJ2-7; D might be TRBD1 or TRBD2, each matching 5 bases. The CDR3 loop spans 15 amino acids. Between the trimmed V and J ends, which lost 2 bases and 2 bases, there was a span of 13 bases. Germline CDR1 is SEHNR and CDR2 is FQNEAQ (reference sequence). Filled out from reference TRBV7-9 and TRBJ2-7, the complete variable domain reads DTGVSQNPRHKITKRGQNVTFRCDPISEHNRLYWYRQTLGQGPEFLTYFQNEAQLEKSRLLSDRFSAERPKGSFSTLEIQRTEQGDSAMYLCASSLWRVGAYEQYFGPGTRLTVT.

CDR3 nucleotide sequence: TGTGCCAGCAGCTTACGAATAGCGGGAGGTACATCCTACAATGAGCAGTTCTTC. This codes for CASSLRIAGGTSYNEQFF. This chain joins TRBV7-8 and TRBJ2-1; 10 bases match TRBD2. This CDR3 spans 18 amino acids. V lost 2 bases and J lost 1; bases outside the gene matches: 8. Germline CDR1 and CDR2: SGHVS and FQNEAQ.

V gene TRBV11-2 combines with J gene TRBJ2-5, with 13 bases aligning to TRBD2. The CDR3 contains 17 residues. After removal of 1 base from V and 4 bases from J, the junction contained 6 bases not matched to a gene. Germline CDR1 SGHAT, CDR2 FQNNGV. The DNA for the CDR3 is TGTGCCAGCAGCTTAGGACTAGCGGGAGGATTTAGAGAGACCCAGTACTTC. Protein: CASSLGLAGGFRETQYF. Full variable domain (missing parts from reference TRBV11-2 and TRBJ2-5): EAGVAQSPRYKIIEKRQSVAFWCNPISGHATLYWYQQILGQGPKLLIQFQNNGVVDDSQLPKDRFSAERLKGVDSTLKIQPAKLEDSAVYLCASSLGLAGGFRETQYFGPGTRLLVL.

The chain links TRBV6-5 to TRBJ1-5; D is undetermined. The length of the CDR3 is 14 residues. Germline V gives CDR1 MNHEY, CDR2 SVGAGI. Trimming removed 6 bases at V and 4 bases at J, with 13 bases between. The CDR3 nucleotides are TGTGCCAGCAGCCCTACAGCAGGAAATCAGCCCCAGCATTTT. Amino acids: CASSPTAGNQPQHF.

The rearrangement links TRBV13 to TRBJ2-1, with 8 bases aligning to TRBD1. V trimming: 4 bases; J trimming: 6 bases; junction bases outside the gene matches: 8. The CDR3 length is 15 residues. Per the germline V gene, CDR1 is PRHDT and CDR2 is FYEKMQ (reference sequence). CDR3 coding DNA: TGTGCCAGCAGCTCCGGGACAGGATCAATCAATGAGCAGTTCTTC. It yields the protein CASSSGTGSINEQFF. The full variable domain, in which reference TRBV13 and TRBJ2-1 provide the parts outside the CDR3, is AAGVIQSPRHLIKEKRETATLKCYPIPRHDTVYWYQQGPGQDPQFLISFYEKMQSDKGSIPDRFSAQQFSDYHSELNMSSLELGDSALYFCASSSGTGSINEQFFGPGTRLTVL.

A few counts support this clone. This sequence joins TRBV5-4 and TRBJ2-7, with D maybe TRBD2 (6 bases). This CDR3 contains 13 residues. V was clipped by 2 bases and J by 5 bases, with 11 bases between them. From germline, CDR1 is SGHNT and CDR2 YYREEE (reference sequence). The CDR3 DNA reads as TGTGCCAGCAGCTTTTTAGCGGAGGACGAGCAGTACTTC. It encodes CASSFLAEDEQYF.

V is TRBV6-5 and J is TRBJ2-3; D is unclear. The germline V gene encodes CDR1 MNHEY and CDR2 SVGAGI. This CDR3 has 16 residues. V lost 2 bases and J 1 base, leaving 13 bases between the germline ends. DNA of the CDR3: TGTGCCAGCAGTTACGCGGCTGGGGTTGGCACAGATACGCAGTATTTT. The encoded protein is CASSYAAGVGTDTQYF.

V is TRBV7-9 and J is TRBJ1-4; TRBD1 agrees at 8 bases. CDR3 length: 17 residues. Germline values: CDR1 SEHNR, CDR2 FQNEAQ (reference sequence). The V and J ends lost 3 bases and 6 bases, in that order; junction bases with no gene match: 12. The CDR3 region has the DNA TGTGCCAGCAGCTTTAGCGGGGTGGCAGGGGGCTATGAAAAACTGTTTTTT. Translating it yields CASSFSGVAGGYEKLFF.

This chain links TRBV4-1 with TRBJ1-2; D ambiguous. The germline V gene encodes CDR1 MGHRA and CDR2 YSYEKL. Trimming left V 0 bases short and J 3 bases short, with 11 bases between. The CDR3 is 15 amino acids. CDR3 nucleotide sequence: TGCGCCAGCAGCCAAGAGTACGCGGGTTACTATGGCTACACCTTC. Amino acids: CASSQEYAGYYGYTF.

V is TRBV7-9 and J is TRBJ2-7; 7 bases line up with TRBD1. The length of the CDR3 is 18 residues. Germline CDR1 reads SEHNR; CDR2 reads FQNEAQ (reference sequence). V shed 5 bases and J 1 base; nucleotides not matched to a gene: 17. This chain's CDR3 is CASSDRDSAPLDSYEQYF. CDR3 nucleotide sequence: TGTGCCAGCAGCGACCGGGACAGCGCTCCCTTGGATTCCTACGAGCAGTACTTC.